The 5 T cell receptor beta chains given below trace back to one sample, sequenced in a study of shared clonotypes between healthy human individuals. The repertoire was sequenced with immunoSEQ multiplex PCR; TCRdb's copy has only in-frame clones and lacks some. The sample lists over a million clones, approximately 98.5% seen once, with around 0.38% in the top ten. Sequencing was performed on naive CD4+ T cells sorted from blood. Described subset: CD45RA+ positively selected. These receptors were taken from a young man in good health.

This chain joins TRBV28 and TRBJ1-1; TRBD1 might be the D (6 bases). Per the germline V gene, CDR1 is MDHEN and CDR2 is SYDVKM. V lost 3 bases and J lost 3, with 11 bases in between. The CDR3 is 14 residues long. The CDR3 DNA reads as TGTGCCAGCAGTTTTCCAGGGGTTGACACTGAAGCTTTCTTT. Translation: CASSFPGVDTEAFF.

The chain couples TRBV2 to TRBJ1-4, with D tentatively TRBD1 (6 bases). V was clipped by 6 bases and J by 8 bases, with 16 bases between them. Germline loops: CDR1 SNHLY, CDR2 FYNNEI. This CDR3 has 14 amino acids. The CDR3 sequence: CASRRDTGEEKLFF. The CDR3 region has the DNA TGTGCCAGCAGAAGGGACACGGGAGAGGAAAAACTGTTTTTT.

About this clone itself: One end of the junction varies from germline; a read error may be responsible. The gene calls are TRBV30 and TRBJ2-7; 10 bases are a match to TRBD2. CDR3 length equals 14 residues. Germline-derived CDR1 and CDR2 are GTSNPN and SVGIG (reference sequence). The CDR3 nucleotides are TGTGCCTGGGGCCCCCCGTTAGAGCGGGAGGGCCTAGACTTC. This sequence encodes CAWGPPLEREGLDF.

The chain carries TRBV7-6 and TRBJ2-5; 8 nucleotides match TRBD1. Trimming at V came to 1 base and at J to 1 base, leaving 2 bases not matched to a gene. Germline loops: CDR1 SGHVS, CDR2 FNYEAQ. This CDR3 spans 15 amino acids. DNA for the CDR3: TGTGCCAGCAGCTTAGGACAGGGGACCCAAGAGACCCAGTACTTC. Encoded protein: CASSLGQGTQETQYF.

CDR3 region: CASSFTGVTDNEQFF. CDR3 DNA: TGCGCCAGCAGCTTTACGGGAGTGACGGACAATGAGCAGTTCTTC. The V call is TRBV5-1, the J call TRBJ2-1, with D perhaps TRBD2 (6 bases). The length of the CDR3 is 15 residues. The germline V gene encodes CDR1 SGHRS and CDR2 YFSETQ. With 2 bases removed from V and 5 bases from J, the gap between germline ends came to 14 bases.